The entry below gives a single T cell receptor beta chain sequence along with its context. Its target is not known. PCR used 60 Vbeta primers and 13 Jbeta primers. Method: immunoSEQ multiplex PCR; TCRdb's copy keeps in-frame clones and lacks some. The table includes under 65,000 clones, 80% detected once. This record belongs to a study of cytomegalovirus exposure and HLA in healthy donors. Study-level findings and limits: Later, an analysis showed that TCR beta chains associated with HLA were more clonally expanded than others that were equally common.

Germline trimming cut 4 bases from V and 6 bases from J; bases unmatched to any gene: 14. The CDR3 has 16 amino acids. CDR1 is MDHEN, CDR2 SYDVKM, per germline. The source of this sequence is a man between 25 and 39 years old in good health and CMV-seropositive. Sequenced sample: PBMCs. This sequence joins TRBV28 and TRBJ1-1, with 7 positions matching TRBD1. The CDR3 region is CASSSPLGGGESEAFF. In DNA form, the CDR3 reads TGTGCCAGCAGTTCCCCCCTTGGAGGGGGCGAATCTGAAGCTTTCTTT. The full variable domain, rest sourced from reference TRBV28 and TRBJ1-1, is DVKVTQSSRYLVKRTGEKVFLECVQDMDHENMFWYRQDPGLGLRLIYFSYDVKMKEKGDIPEGYSVSREKKERFSLILESASTNQTSMYLCASSSPLGGGESEAFFGQGTRLTVV.